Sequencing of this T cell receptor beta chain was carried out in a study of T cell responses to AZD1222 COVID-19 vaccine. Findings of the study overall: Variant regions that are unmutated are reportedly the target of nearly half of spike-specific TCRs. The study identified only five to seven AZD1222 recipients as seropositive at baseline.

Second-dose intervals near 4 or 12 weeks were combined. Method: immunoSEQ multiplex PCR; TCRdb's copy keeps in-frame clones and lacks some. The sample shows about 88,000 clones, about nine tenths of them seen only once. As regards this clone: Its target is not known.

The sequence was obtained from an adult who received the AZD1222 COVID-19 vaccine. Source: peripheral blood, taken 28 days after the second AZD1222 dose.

CDR3 coding DNA: TGTGCCTGGAGTAGGACAGGGTTAAATGAAAAACTGTTTTTT. Its protein is CAWSRTGLNEKLFF. The J gene is TRBJ1-4, the V gene TRBV30; 8 positions agree with TRBD1. V lost 2 bases and J lost 5; bases outside the gene matches: 4. The germline V gene has CDR1 GTSNPN and CDR2 SVGIG (reference sequence). This CDR3 is built from 14 residues.